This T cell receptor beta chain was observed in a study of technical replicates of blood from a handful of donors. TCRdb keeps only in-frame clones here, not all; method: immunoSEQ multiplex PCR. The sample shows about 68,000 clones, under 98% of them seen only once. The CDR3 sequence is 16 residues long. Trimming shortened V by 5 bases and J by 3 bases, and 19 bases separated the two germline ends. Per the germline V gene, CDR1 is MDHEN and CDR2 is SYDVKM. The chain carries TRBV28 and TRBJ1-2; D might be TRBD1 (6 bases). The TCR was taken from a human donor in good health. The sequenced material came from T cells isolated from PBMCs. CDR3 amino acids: CASSLNPRQDDYGYTF. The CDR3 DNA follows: TGTGCCAGCAGTCTCAACCCCCGACAGGATGACTATGGCTACACCTTC.